Sequencing of this TCR beta chain was carried out in a study of CD8+CD57+ T cells in acquired aplastic anemia. Looking at the study overall: Average CD4+ read depth in healthy donors was around 9.9 million reads. Regarding the study as a whole: Patients and controls shared twenty-nine CD8+ CDR3 sequences, which appeared highly expressed in patients and within their immunodominant clones.

Investigators profiled TCR beta VDJ and CDR3 from genomic DNA template. TCRdb reprocessed the reads with MiXCR, giving one entry per CDR3 protein. The table lists under 200,000 distinct CDR3 sequences, roughly 63% of them singletons. In regard to this clonotype: Its antigen is unknown.

This receptor was identified in a human donor in good health. The sequenced material came from sorted CD4+, CD8+, or CD8+CD57+ T cells (not recorded which) from PBMCs.

Here the CDR3 reads CASSLVTGGTPYEQYF. In DNA, the CDR3 is TGCGCCAGCAGCTTAGTGACAGGGGGGACCCCCTACGAGCAGTACTTC. This chain connects TRBV5-1 to TRBJ2-7; 9 nucleotides match TRBD1. V lost 2 bases and J lost 2; bases outside the gene matches: 8. CDR3 length: 16 residues. Looked up from germline, CDR1 is SGHRS and CDR2 is YFSETQ. Combining the CDR3 with reference TRBV5-1 and TRBJ2-7 gives the whole variable domain KAGVTQTPRYLIKTRGQQVTLSCSPISGHRSVSWYQQTPGQGLQFLFEYFSETQRNKGNFPGRFSGRQFSNSRSEMNVSTLELGDSALYLCASSLVTGGTPYEQYFGPGTRLTVT.